A single sample gave rise to the 11 T cell receptor beta chains below, sequenced in a study of early T cells in non-severe SARS-CoV-2 infection. TCRdb analysed the 5' RACE reads with MiXCR anew, one entry per CDR3 protein. The sample has 100,000 to 130,000 distinct CDR3 sequences, 12% seen once; the top ten hold around 3%. The material sequenced was whole blood. These receptors originate from an adult who was a healthcare worker with PCR-confirmed SARS-CoV-2 infection or an uninfected control (not recorded which).

This clonotype was observed a few times. V is TRBV20-1 and J is TRBJ1-1; no clear D gene. Germline-derived CDR1 and CDR2 are DFQATT and SNEGSKA (reference sequence). This CDR3 region has 11 residues. The germline V and J ends were trimmed by 1 base and 10 bases, with 10 bases remaining between them. CDR3 protein: CSARVPGGAFF. The CDR3 region has the DNA TGCAGTGCTAGAGTACCAGGAGGAGCTTTCTTT.

At least ten counts were recorded for this clonotype. The CDR3 spells CASSLAGRGYTQYF. The CDR3 DNA reads TGCGCCAGCAGCTTGGCCGGGAGAGGGTATACGCAGTATTTT. V gene TRBV5-1 combines with J gene TRBJ2-3; a possible D gene is TRBD2 (6 bases). Germline loops: CDR1 SGHRS, CDR2 YFSETQ. The V end was cut by 0 bases, the J end by 7 bases, with 12 bases between. The CDR3 loop spans 14 amino acids.

In its sample, this clonotype was seen many times. The V call is TRBV27, the J call TRBJ1-6; 7 bases are shared with TRBD1. There are 16 residues in the CDR3. Germline CDR1 reads MNHEY; CDR2 reads SMNVEV (reference sequence). With 5 bases clipped from V and 8 bases from J, the junction kept 12 bases outside the gene matches. CDR3 DNA: TGTGCCAGCAGTCCAACCGGACAGGTTCGCTATTCACCCCTCCACTTT. It codes for CASSPTGQVRYSPLHF.

This clonotype has ten or more counts. The chain has TRBV12-3 or TRBV12-4 and TRBJ1-5; D gene unclear. CDR3 length: 14 residues. V lost 3 bases and J lost 3, with 9 bases in between. The CDR3 DNA reads as TGTGCCAGCAGTTTTCACGGTGACAATCAGCCCCAGCATTTT. Translation gives CASSFHGDNQPQHF.

The rearrangement joins TRBV6-2 or TRBV6-3 to TRBJ2-7; D is perhaps TRBD2 (6 bases). Germline V CDR1 and CDR2: MNHEY, SVGEGT. There are 13 residues in the CDR3. Trimming shortened V by 3 bases and J by 4 bases, and 10 bases separated the two germline ends. For the CDR3, the DNA is TGTGCCAGCAGTTATCTTGGGGGGTACGAGCAGTACTTC. Amino acid sequence: CASSYLGGYEQYF.

The chain links TRBV11-2 to TRBJ2-2; 7 nucleotides line up with TRBD1. The CDR3 extends over 16 amino acids. The trim removed 1 base at V and 1 base at J, leaving 3 bases unmatched. Germline V gene sequence: CDR1 SGHAT, CDR2 FQNNGV. The CDR3 is CASSLVRDRNTGELFF. The CDR3 nucleotides read TGTGCCAGCAGCTTAGTCCGGGACAGGAACACCGGGGAGCTGTTTTTT.

The CDR3 reads CASSLEGLMTQYF. The DNA for the CDR3 is TGTGCCAGCAGCTTAGAGGGATTGATGACGCAGTATTTT. The chain combines TRBV7-3 with TRBJ2-3; a weak D match, TRBD2 (5 bases). V was clipped by 2 bases and J by 9 bases, with 12 bases between them. CDR1 is SGHTA and CDR2 is FQGTGA in the germline V gene. The CDR3 sequence is 13 residues long.

This clonotype was recorded many times. The genes are TRBV11-2 and TRBJ1-4; no clear D gene. CDR1 and CDR2 from the germline V gene are SGHAT and FQNNGV. The V end was cut by 5 bases, the J end by 12 bases, with 16 bases between. The CDR3 totals 13 residues. CDR3 bases: TGTGCCAGCAGCCGTTTTTTGGACCCCGAACTGTTTTTT. The encoded protein is CASSRFLDPELFF.

The rearrangement joins TRBV19 to TRBJ1-2; 8 nucleotides align to TRBD1. Germline V gene data show CDR1 as LNHDA and CDR2 as SQIVND (reference sequence). The trim removed 5 bases at V and 5 bases at J, leaving 13 bases unmatched. The CDR3 runs 16 residues. The DNA for the CDR3 is TGTGCCAGTAGTTCCCCCGACAGGGGCGCAATGTATGGCTACACCTTC. It yields the protein CASSSPDRGAMYGYTF.

This chain links TRBV2 with TRBJ1-3; D not resolved. Between the trimmed V and J ends, which lost 6 bases and 4 bases, there was a span of 19 bases. The length of the CDR3 is 16 residues. Germline values: CDR1 SNHLY, CDR2 FYNNEI. CDR3 amino acids: CASSEMNPGTGNTIYF. CDR3 sequence (DNA): TGTGCCAGCAGCGAGATGAACCCAGGTACAGGAAACACCATATATTTT.

This clonotype came up a few times. This chain uses TRBV5-5 with TRBJ1-6; no clear D gene. With 4 bases removed from V and 7 bases from J, the gap between germline ends came to 21 bases. CDR1 and CDR2 from the germline V gene are SGHKS and YYEKEE (reference sequence). The CDR3 runs to 17 residues. CDR3 sequence: CASSPHRDPSLNSPLHF. The CDR3 DNA sequence: TGTGCCAGCAGCCCTCACCGGGATCCAAGTCTAAATTCACCCCTCCACTTT.